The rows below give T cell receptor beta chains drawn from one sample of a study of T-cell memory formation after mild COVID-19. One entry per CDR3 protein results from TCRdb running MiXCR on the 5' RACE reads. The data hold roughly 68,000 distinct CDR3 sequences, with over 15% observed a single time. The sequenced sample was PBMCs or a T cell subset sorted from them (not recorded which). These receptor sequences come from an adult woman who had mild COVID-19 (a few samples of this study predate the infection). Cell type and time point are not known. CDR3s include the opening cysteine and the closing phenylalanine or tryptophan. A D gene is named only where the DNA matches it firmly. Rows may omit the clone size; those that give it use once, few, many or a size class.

DNA: TGTGCCAGCAGCTTATGGGATGGGGAGACCCAGTACTTC; CDR3: CASSLWDGETQYF; V: TRBV7-7; D: NA; J: TRBJ2-5; size: NA
DNA: TGTGCCAGCAGCCAATATCGGGACATTGAGCAGTACTTC; CDR3: CASSQYRDIEQYF; V: TRBV16; D: NA; J: TRBJ2-7; size: few
DNA: TGTGCCAGCAGCGACGGACAGGGGAACACTGAAGCTTTCTTT; CDR3: CASSDGQGNTEAFF; V: TRBV9; D: TRBD1; J: TRBJ1-1; size: NA
DNA: TGTGCCAGCAGCCCAGGACAGGGCTTCAGCGAGCAGTACTTC; CDR3: CASSPGQGFSEQYF; V: TRBV7-9; D: TRBD1; J: TRBJ2-7; size: many
DNA: TGTGCCAGCAGCTCTGCAATTAGCGGGAGGGCCCTCTACGAGCAGTACTTC; CDR3: CASSSAISGRALYEQYF; V: TRBV7-9; D: TRBD2; J: TRBJ2-7; size: NA
DNA: TGTGCCAGCAGCTTGATAGCGAACACTGAAGCTTTCTTT; CDR3: CASSLIANTEAFF; V: TRBV5-8; D: NA; J: TRBJ1-1; size: few
DNA: TGTGCCTGGCGTATGACGGAACCCTCCTACAATGAGCAGTTCTTC; CDR3: CAWRMTEPSYNEQFF; V: TRBV30; D: NA; J: TRBJ2-1; size: NA
DNA: TGTGCCAGCAGTTCTGACTACTCGCTTTACAATGAGCAGTTCTTC; CDR3: CASSSDYSLYNEQFF; V: TRBV11-1; D: NA; J: TRBJ2-1; size: few
DNA: TGCGCCAGCAGCACCCTCCAGTCCACTGAAGCTTTCTTT; CDR3: CASSTLQSTEAFF; V: TRBV4-1; D: NA; J: TRBJ1-1; size: NA
DNA: TGTGCCAGCAGCCGCCTGGGGACTAGCACAGATACGCAGTATTTT; CDR3: CASSRLGTSTDTQYF; V: TRBV7-3; D: NA; J: TRBJ2-3; size: few
DNA: TGTGCCAGCATTCTAGCGGGAGGGCCTAGCTCCTACAATGAGCAGTTCTTC; CDR3: CASILAGGPSSYNEQFF; V: TRBV27; D: TRBD2; J: TRBJ2-1; size: NA
DNA: TGTGCCATCAGTGAGTCCGACAGGGGCGAGCAGTACTTC; CDR3: CAISESDRGEQYF; V: TRBV10-3; D: TRBD1; J: TRBJ2-7; size: once
DNA: TGTGCCAGCAGCTTTAATCAGGACCAGCCCCAGCATTTT; CDR3: CASSFNQDQPQHF; V: TRBV7-8; D: NA; J: TRBJ1-5; size: NA
DNA: TGTGCCTGGACGGCAGGGTTTTCCTACGAGCAGTACTTC; CDR3: CAWTAGFSYEQYF; V: TRBV30; D: NA; J: TRBJ2-7; size: NA
DNA: TGTGCCAGCAGCTCAGGGCCCGGGGCTGCCACTGAAGCTTTCTTT; CDR3: CASSSGPGAATEAFF; V: TRBV7-9; D: NA; J: TRBJ1-1; size: few
DNA: TGCGCCAGCAGCCAAGCTTTGACTAGCGGGGGGCCTGTTGATACGCAGTATTTT; CDR3: CASSQALTSGGPVDTQYF; V: TRBV4-1; D: TRBD2; J: TRBJ2-3; size: few
DNA: TGTGCCAGCAGCTCTACCCTCGAAGGAGATGGCTACACCTTC; CDR3: CASSSTLEGDGYTF; V: TRBV7-6; D: NA; J: TRBJ1-2; size: NA
DNA: TGTGCCAGCAAACCCGACCAGGACCCAAACACTGAAGCTTTCTTT; CDR3: CASKPDQDPNTEAFF; V: TRBV5-6; D: NA; J: TRBJ1-1; size: NA